Listed here are 10 T cell receptor beta chains from one sample, sequenced in a study of blood T cells in healthy people across ages. The use of a sample-barcoded 5' primer and a J-beta primer mix characterized a second PCR of 7 to 11 cycles. TCRdb analysed the 5' RACE reads with MiXCR anew, one entry per CDR3 protein. The sample lists approximately 600,000 distinct CDR3 sequences; roughly three fifths were seen once. The sequenced material came from blood. The origin of the receptors is a man aged 55-75 years in good health.

The chain employs TRBV3-1 and TRBJ2-5; 14 nucleotides line up with TRBD2. Losses at the gene ends were 3 bases for V and 4 bases for J; bases not matched to a gene: 4. Germline CDR1 is LGHDT and CDR2 is YNNKEL (reference sequence). The CDR3 sequence is 16 residues long. This CDR3 is CASSQGLAGVGETQYF. DNA of the CDR3: TGTGCCAGCAGCCAGGGACTAGCGGGGGTTGGAGAGACCCAGTACTTC.

This clonotype was detected once. The chain combines TRBV10-3 with TRBJ2-3; D unresolved. The length of the CDR3 is 13 residues. V was cut by 0 bases and J by 6 bases, with 7 bases left in between. The germline CDR1 and CDR2 sequences are ENHRY and SYGVKD. CDR3 sequence: CAISESADDTQYF. DNA for the CDR3: TGTGCCATCAGTGAGTCGGCCGATGATACGCAGTATTTT.

The chain is built from TRBV28 and TRBJ2-7, with a weak D call TRBD1 (6 bases). The germline CDR1 and CDR2 sequences are MDHEN and SYDVKM. Deletions cut 6 bases from V and 7 bases from J, with 16 bases between. The CDR3 spans 13 residues. CDR3 in DNA: TGTGCCAGCAGCGTCGGGACAACCGGGGAGCAGTACTTC. Protein sequence: CASSVGTTGEQYF.

V gene TRBV20-1 combines with J gene TRBJ2-3, with 9 nucleotides matching TRBD2. The length of the CDR3 is 16 residues. CDR1 and CDR2 from the germline V gene are DFQATT and SNEGSKA (reference sequence). The trim removed 0 bases at V and 7 bases at J, leaving 11 bases unmatched. CDR3 nucleotide sequence: TGCAGTGCTAGAGACCCCGGGACTAGCTCCCGGTATACGCAGTATTTT. Protein: CSARDPGTSSRYTQYF.

The rearrangement links TRBV29-1 to TRBJ2-1, with 7 nucleotides matching TRBD2. J gave up 4 bases and V 5 bases, and 8 bases lay outside the gene matches. The CDR3 has 14 amino acids. The germline V gene encodes CDR1 SQVTM and CDR2 ANQGSEA. This chain's CDR3 is CSVRGRGYYNEQFF. The CDR3 bases are TGCAGCGTTCGCGGGAGAGGCTATTACAATGAGCAGTTCTTC.

This clonotype showed up just a few times. Here the CDR3 reads CSASPGSTYGYTF. The CDR3 DNA follows: TGCAGTGCTAGTCCCGGGAGTACCTATGGCTACACCTTC. The chain is built from TRBV20-1 and TRBJ1-2; D gene uncertain. V shed 3 bases and J shed 4 bases, with 12 bases lying between them. CDR1 is DFQATT, CDR2 SNEGSKA, per germline (reference sequence). The CDR3 length is 13 residues.

The rearrangement links TRBV5-1 to TRBJ2-3, with 9 bases identical to TRBD1. The CDR3 contains 16 residues. Germline-derived CDR1 and CDR2 are SGHRS and YFSETQ. V lost 3 bases and J lost 0; bases outside the gene matches: 5. The CDR3 DNA follows: TGCGCCAGCAGCTCGCAAGGGACAGGGAGCACAGATACGCAGTATTTT. Translated, it gives CASSSQGTGSTDTQYF. Looking up the rest from reference TRBV5-1 and TRBJ2-3 gives the full variable domain: KAGVTQTPRYLIKTRGQQVTLSCSPISGHRSVSWYQQTPGQGLQFLFEYFSETQRNKGNFPGRFSGRQFSNSRSEMNVSTLELGDSALYLCASSSQGTGSTDTQYFGPGTRLTVL.

The chain has TRBV27 and TRBJ2-5; no firm D call. This CDR3 spans 12 amino acids. V gave up 6 bases and J gave up 1 base, with 6 bases separating them. Germline V gene data show CDR1 as MNHEY and CDR2 as SMNVEV (reference sequence). The CDR3 here is CASSKSQETQYF. Here the CDR3 DNA reads TGTGCCAGCAGCAAATCCCAAGAGACCCAGTACTTC.

This chain uses TRBV9 with TRBJ2-5; no clear D. This CDR3 has 14 amino acids. V lost 0 bases and J 0 bases, leaving 6 bases between the germline ends. Per germline, CDR1 SGDLS and CDR2 YYNGEE. CDR3 amino acids: CASSVEAYQETQYF. CDR3 nucleotide sequence: TGTGCCAGCAGCGTAGAAGCGTACCAAGAGACCCAGTACTTC.

V gene TRBV6-2 or TRBV6-3 combines with J gene TRBJ2-3; no reliable D call. Germline lookup yields CDR1 MNHEY and CDR2 SVGEGT. This CDR3 contains 11 residues. V lost 5 bases to trimming and J lost 6 bases, with 6 bases between them. This chain's CDR3 is CASSTGDTQYF. As DNA, the CDR3 is TGTGCCAGCAGTACTGGGGATACGCAGTATTTT.